One sample yielded the 5 T cell receptor beta chains listed below, sequenced in a study of T cells after yellow fever vaccination. TCRdb recomputed calls from the 5' RACE reads with MiXCR, one row per CDR3 protein. The sample has some 200,000 distinct CDR3 sequences; approximately 3% are singletons. The source material was CD4+ T cells sorted from PBMCs, sampled 10 days after the yellow fever booster vaccination. These TCRs come from a young man who received the YFV17D yellow fever vaccine.

The chain combines TRBV5-5 with TRBJ1-2; the D gene is possibly TRBD1 (6 bases). This CDR3 has 13 amino acids. Trimming pared 3 bases from V and 3 bases from J, leaving 9 bases between. Germline CDR1 is SGHKS and CDR2 is YYEKEE (reference sequence). Here the CDR3 DNA reads TGTGCCAGCAGCTCCCAGGGGCACTATGGCTACACCTTC. It yields the protein CASSSQGHYGYTF.

The sample holds many counts of this clonotype. V usage is TRBV5-1 and J usage is TRBJ1-3, with 7 bases matching TRBD1. V was clipped by 3 bases and J by 4 bases; unmatched bases: 4. CDR3 length: 14 residues. Looked up from germline, CDR1 is SGHRS and CDR2 is YFSETQ. DNA of the CDR3: TGCGCCAGCAGCTCCGGACAGGAGGGAAACACCATATATTTT. Translation: CASSSGQEGNTIYF.

The chain couples TRBV7-2 to TRBJ1-2; a possible D gene is TRBD1 (5 bases). Trimming took 5 bases from V and 0 from J, leaving 13 bases between them. CDR3 length: 15 amino acids. The germline V gene encodes CDR1 SGHTA and CDR2 FQGNSA. The CDR3 is CASSPDRPANYGYTF. CDR3 nucleotides: TGTGCCAGCAGCCCCGACAGACCTGCTAACTATGGCTACACCTTC. The full variable domain, rest sourced from reference TRBV7-2 and TRBJ1-2, is GAGVSQSPSNKVTEKGKDVELRCDPISGHTALYWYRQSLGQGLEFLIYFQGNSAPDKSGLPSDRFSAERTGGSVSTLTIQRTQQEDSAVYLCASSPDRPANYGYTFGSGTRLTVV.

Ten or more counts support this clonotype. J is TRBJ1-4 and V is TRBV7-8; TRBD1 aligns across 7 bases. With V trimmed by 0 bases and J by 8 bases, 12 bases remained unmatched. Germline CDR1 SGHVS, CDR2 FQNEAQ. There are 17 residues in the CDR3. The CDR3 region is CASSLAQGQGGFEKLFF. In nucleotides, the CDR3 is TGTGCCAGCAGCTTAGCGCAGGGTCAGGGGGGCTTCGAAAAACTGTTTTTT.

There are a few counts of this clonotype. The gene calls are TRBV12-3 or TRBV12-4 and TRBJ2-1, with 9 bases aligning to TRBD1. The CDR3 extends over 16 amino acids. V lost 6 bases, J lost 4 bases, and 10 bases stayed unmatched. The CDR3 coding sequence is TGTGCCAGCAGCCCAGACAGGGGGTTTTTATACAATGAGCAGTTCTTC. Translating it yields CASSPDRGFLYNEQFF.